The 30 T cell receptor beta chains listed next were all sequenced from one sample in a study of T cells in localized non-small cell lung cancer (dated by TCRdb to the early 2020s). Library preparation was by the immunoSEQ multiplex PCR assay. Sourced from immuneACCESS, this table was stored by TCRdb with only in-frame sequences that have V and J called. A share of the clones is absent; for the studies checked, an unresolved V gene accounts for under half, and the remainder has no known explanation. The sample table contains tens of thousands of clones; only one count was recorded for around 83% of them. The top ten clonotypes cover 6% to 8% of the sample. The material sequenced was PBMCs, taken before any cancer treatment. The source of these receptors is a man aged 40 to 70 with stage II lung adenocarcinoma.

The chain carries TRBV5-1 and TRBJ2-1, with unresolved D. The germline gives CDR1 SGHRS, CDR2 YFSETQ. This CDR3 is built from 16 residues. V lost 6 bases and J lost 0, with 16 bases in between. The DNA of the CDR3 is TGCGCCAGCACCCTCGGAGAGGCTAGCTCCTACAATGAGCAGTTCTTC. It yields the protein CASTLGEASSYNEQFF.

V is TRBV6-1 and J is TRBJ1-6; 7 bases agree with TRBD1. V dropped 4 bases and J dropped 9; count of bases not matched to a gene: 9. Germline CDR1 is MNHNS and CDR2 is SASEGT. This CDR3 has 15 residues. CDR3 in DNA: TGTGCCAGCAGTGTCGCCCGGGGACAGAGTTCACCCCTCCACTTT. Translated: CASSVARGQSSPLHF.

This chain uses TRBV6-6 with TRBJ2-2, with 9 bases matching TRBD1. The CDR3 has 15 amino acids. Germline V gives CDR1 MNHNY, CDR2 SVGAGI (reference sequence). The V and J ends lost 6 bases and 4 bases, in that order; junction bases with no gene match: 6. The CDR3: CASSKDRGSTGELFF. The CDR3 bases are TGTGCCAGCAGCAAGGACAGGGGAAGCACCGGGGAGCTGTTTTTT.

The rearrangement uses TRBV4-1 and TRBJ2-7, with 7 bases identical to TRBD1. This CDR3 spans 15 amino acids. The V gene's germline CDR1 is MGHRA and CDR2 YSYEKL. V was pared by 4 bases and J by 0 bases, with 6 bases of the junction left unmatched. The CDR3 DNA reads TGCGCCAGCAGCCGGGGGACAGCGTCCTCCTACGAGCAGTACTTC. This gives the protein CASSRGTASSYEQYF.

This chain's CDR3 is CASSRGASGDQFRETQYF. CDR3 in DNA: TGTGCCAGCAGTCGGGGCGCTAGCGGGGATCAATTCCGGGAGACCCAGTACTTC. V and J are TRBV11-2 and TRBJ2-5; 9 bases line up with TRBD2. The J segment lost 5 bases and the V segment lost 6 bases, leaving 19 bases of the junction unmatched. The CDR3 has 18 amino acids. Germline CDR1 reads SGHAT; CDR2 reads FQNNGV.

The CDR3 DNA is TGTGCCAGCAGTTGGTCTAGCGTCCAGACCCAGTACTTC. It specifies CASSWSSVQTQYF. The chain is built from TRBV28 and TRBJ2-5; D may be TRBD2 (6 bases). The CDR3 has 13 residues. The germline V gene has CDR1 MDHEN and CDR2 SYDVKM. V dropped 4 bases and J dropped 6 bases, with 12 bases sitting between them.

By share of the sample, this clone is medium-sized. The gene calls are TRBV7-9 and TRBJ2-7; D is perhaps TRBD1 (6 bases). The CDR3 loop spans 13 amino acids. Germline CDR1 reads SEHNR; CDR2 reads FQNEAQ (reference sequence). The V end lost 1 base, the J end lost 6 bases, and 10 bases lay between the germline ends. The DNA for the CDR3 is TGTGCCAGCAGCTTAGAGGGGGTCGGCGAGCAGTACTTC. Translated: CASSLEGVGEQYF.

The CDR3 here is CASSLQGRAEAFF. The CDR3 DNA reads as TGTGCCAGCAGTTTACAGGGGCGGGCTGAAGCTTTCTTT. The chain carries TRBV11-2 and TRBJ1-1, with TRBD1 matching over 7 bases. The CDR3 contains 13 residues. J lost 6 bases, V lost 6 bases, and 7 bases had no gene match. CDR1 and CDR2 (germline): SGHAT, FQNNGV.

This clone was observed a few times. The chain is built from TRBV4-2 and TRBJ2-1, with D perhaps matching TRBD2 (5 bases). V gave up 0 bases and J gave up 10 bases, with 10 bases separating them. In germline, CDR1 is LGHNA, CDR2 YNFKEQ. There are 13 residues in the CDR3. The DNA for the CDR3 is TGTGCCAGCAGCCAAGATGGAAGCGGAGAGCAGTTCTTC. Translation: CASSQDGSGEQFF.

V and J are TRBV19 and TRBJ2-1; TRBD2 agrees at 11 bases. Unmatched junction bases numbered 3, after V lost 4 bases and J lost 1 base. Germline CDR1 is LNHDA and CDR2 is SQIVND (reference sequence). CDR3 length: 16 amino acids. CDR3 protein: CASSNLAGGSYNEQFF. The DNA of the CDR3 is TGTGCCAGTAGTAACCTAGCGGGAGGTTCCTACAATGAGCAGTTCTTC.

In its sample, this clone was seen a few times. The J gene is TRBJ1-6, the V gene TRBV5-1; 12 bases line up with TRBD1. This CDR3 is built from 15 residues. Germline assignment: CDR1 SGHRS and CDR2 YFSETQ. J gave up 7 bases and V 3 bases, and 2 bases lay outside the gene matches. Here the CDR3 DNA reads TGCGCCAGCAGCTCGGGGACAGGGGGCAATTCACCCCTCCACTTT. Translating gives CASSSGTGGNSPLHF. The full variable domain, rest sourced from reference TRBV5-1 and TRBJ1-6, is KAGVTQTPRYLIKTRGQQVTLSCSPISGHRSVSWYQQTPGQGLQFLFEYFSETQRNKGNFPGRFSGRQFSNSRSEMNVSTLELGDSALYLCASSSGTGGNSPLHFGNGTRLTVT.

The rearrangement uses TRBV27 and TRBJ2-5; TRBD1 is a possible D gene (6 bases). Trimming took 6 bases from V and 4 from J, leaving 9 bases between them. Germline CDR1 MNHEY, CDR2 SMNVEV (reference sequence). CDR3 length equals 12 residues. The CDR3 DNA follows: TGTGCCAGCAGACAGGGACGAGAGACCCAGTACTTC. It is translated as CASRQGRETQYF.

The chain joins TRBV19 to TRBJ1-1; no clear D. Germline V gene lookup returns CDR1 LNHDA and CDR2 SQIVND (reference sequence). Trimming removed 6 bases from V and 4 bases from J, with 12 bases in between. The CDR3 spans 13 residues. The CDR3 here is CASSRRDITEAFF. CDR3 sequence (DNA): TGTGCCAGTAGCCGTAGAGATATCACTGAAGCTTTCTTT.

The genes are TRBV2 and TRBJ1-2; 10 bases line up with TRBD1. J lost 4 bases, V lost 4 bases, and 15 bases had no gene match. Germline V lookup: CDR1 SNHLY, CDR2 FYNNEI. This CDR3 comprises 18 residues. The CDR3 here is CASSGLHIRDRGSYGYTF. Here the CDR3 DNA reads TGTGCCAGCAGTGGTCTTCACATCCGGGACAGGGGAAGCTATGGCTACACCTTC.

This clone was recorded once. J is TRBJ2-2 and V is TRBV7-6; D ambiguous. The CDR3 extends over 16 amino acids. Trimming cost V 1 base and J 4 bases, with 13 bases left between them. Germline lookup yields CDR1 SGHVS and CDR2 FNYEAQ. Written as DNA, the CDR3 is TGTGCCAGCAGCTTAGGGCACCAGAGTCCCACCGGGGAGCTGTTTTTT. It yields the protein CASSLGHQSPTGELFF.

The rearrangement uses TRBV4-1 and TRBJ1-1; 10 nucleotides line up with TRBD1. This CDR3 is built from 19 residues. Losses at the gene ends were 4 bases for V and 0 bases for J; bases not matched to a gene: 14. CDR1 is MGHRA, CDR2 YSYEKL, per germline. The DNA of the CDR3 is TGCGCCAGCAGCCTTCGGGACAGGGGCCGATTGGGGATGAACACTGAAGCTTTCTTT. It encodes CASSLRDRGRLGMNTEAFF.

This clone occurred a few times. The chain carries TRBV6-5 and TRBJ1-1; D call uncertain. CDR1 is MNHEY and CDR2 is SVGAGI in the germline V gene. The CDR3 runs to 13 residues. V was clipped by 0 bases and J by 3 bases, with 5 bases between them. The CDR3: CASSYSKYTEAFF. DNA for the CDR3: TGTGCCAGCAGTTACTCGAAGTACACTGAAGCTTTCTTT.

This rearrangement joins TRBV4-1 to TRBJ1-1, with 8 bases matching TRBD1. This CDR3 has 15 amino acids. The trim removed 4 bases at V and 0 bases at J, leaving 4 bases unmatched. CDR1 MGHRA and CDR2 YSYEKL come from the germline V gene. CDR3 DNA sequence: TGCGCCAGCAGCCCACGGACAGGGATGAACACTGAAGCTTTCTTT. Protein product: CASSPRTGMNTEAFF.

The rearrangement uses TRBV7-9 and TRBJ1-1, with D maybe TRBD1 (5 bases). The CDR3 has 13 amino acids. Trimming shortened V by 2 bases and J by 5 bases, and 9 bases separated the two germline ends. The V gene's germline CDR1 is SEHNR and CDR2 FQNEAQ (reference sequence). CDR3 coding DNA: TGTGCCAGCAGCTTATTGGGGGAGACTGAAGCTTTCTTT. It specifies CASSLLGETEAFF.

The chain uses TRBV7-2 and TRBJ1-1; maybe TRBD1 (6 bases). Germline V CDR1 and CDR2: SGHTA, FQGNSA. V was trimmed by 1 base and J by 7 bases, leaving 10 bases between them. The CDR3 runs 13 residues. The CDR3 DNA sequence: TGTGCCAGCAGCTTAGGTAGGGGGGGTGAAGCTTTCTTT. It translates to CASSLGRGGEAFF.

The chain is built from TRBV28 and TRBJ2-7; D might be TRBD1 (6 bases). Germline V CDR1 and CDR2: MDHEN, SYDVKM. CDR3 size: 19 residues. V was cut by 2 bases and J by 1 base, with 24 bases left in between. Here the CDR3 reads CASSLRDIKIGALSYEQYF. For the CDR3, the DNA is TGTGCCAGCAGTTTAAGGGACATAAAGATAGGGGCGCTGTCCTACGAGCAGTACTTC.

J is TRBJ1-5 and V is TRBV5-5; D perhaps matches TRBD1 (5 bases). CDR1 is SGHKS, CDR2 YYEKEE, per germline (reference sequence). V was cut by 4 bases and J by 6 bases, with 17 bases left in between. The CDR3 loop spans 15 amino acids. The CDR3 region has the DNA TGTGCCAGCAGCACCTCCGGGGGAAGTGTTCAGCCCCAGCATTTT. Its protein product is CASSTSGGSVQPQHF.

DNA of the CDR3: TGTGCCAGCAGTTTAATACAGGGCCACGAGCAGTACTTC. Translation gives CASSLIQGHEQYF. This chain uses TRBV6-1 with TRBJ2-7; tentative D call: TRBD1 (6 bases). The CDR3 runs 13 residues. Germline V gene data show CDR1 as MNHNS and CDR2 as SASEGT. Trimming shortened V by 5 bases and J by 5 bases, and 13 bases separated the two germline ends.

This chain's CDR3 is CASHTGTLYNEQFF. For the CDR3, the DNA is TGTGCCAGCCATACCGGGACACTTTACAATGAGCAGTTCTTC. This chain joins TRBV28 and TRBJ2-1; D is perhaps TRBD1 (6 bases). The CDR3 totals 14 residues. Trimming removed 8 bases at V and 4 bases at J, with 15 bases between. The germline V gene encodes CDR1 MDHEN and CDR2 SYDVKM.

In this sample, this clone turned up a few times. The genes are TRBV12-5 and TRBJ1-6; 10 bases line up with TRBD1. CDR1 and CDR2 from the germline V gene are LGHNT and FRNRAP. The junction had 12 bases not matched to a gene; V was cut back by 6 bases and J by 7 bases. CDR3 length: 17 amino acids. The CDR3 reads CASGQRQGASVNSPLHF. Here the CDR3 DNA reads TGTGCTAGTGGCCAGAGACAGGGGGCATCGGTAAATTCACCCCTCCACTTT.

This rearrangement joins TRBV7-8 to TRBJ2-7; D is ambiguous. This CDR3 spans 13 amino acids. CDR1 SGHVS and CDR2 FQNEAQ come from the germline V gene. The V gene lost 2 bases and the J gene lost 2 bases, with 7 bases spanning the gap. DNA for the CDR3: TGTGCCAGCAGCTTACTGCAGCCCTACGAGCAGTACTTC. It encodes CASSLLQPYEQYF.

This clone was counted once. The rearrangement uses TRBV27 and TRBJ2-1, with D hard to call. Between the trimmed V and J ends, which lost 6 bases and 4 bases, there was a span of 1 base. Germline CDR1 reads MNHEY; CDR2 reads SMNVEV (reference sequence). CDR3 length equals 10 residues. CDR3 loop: CASRYNEQFF. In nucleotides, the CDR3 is TGTGCCAGCAGATACAATGAGCAGTTCTTC.

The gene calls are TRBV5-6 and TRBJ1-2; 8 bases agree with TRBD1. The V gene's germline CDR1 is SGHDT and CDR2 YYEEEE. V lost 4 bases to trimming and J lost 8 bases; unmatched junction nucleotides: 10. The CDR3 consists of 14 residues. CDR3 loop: CASSPGQGTTGYTF. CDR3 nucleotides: TGTGCCAGCAGCCCCGGACAGGGCACTACGGGCTACACCTTC. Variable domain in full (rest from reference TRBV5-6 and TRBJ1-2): DAGVTQSPTHLIKTRGQQVTLRCSPKSGHDTVSWYQQALGQGPQFIFQYYEEEERQRGNFPDRFSGHQFPNYSSELNVNALLLGDSALYLCASSPGQGTTGYTFGSGTRLTVV.

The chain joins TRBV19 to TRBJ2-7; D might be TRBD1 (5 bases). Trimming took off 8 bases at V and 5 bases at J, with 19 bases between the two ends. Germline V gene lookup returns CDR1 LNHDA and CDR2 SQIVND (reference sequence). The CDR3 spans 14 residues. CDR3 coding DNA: TGTGCCAGTTCACCCCAACCTGGGGCAAACGAGCAGTACTTC. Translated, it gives CASSPQPGANEQYF.

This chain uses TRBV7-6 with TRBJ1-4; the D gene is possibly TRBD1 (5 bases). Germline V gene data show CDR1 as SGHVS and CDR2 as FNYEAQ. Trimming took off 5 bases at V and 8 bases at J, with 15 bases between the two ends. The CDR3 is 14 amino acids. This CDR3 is CASSLGAVDEKLFF. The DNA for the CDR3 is TGTGCCAGCAGCCTAGGGGCAGTAGACGAAAAACTGTTTTTT.